Listed below are T cell receptor beta chains from one sample, sequenced in a study of cytomegalovirus exposure and HLA in healthy donors. Method: immunoSEQ multiplex PCR; TCRdb's copy keeps in-frame clones and lacks some. The repertoire has over 100,000 clones, around three quarters of them found once; the top ten carry 2.5% to 3%. Material: PBMCs. The receptors here all came from a woman between 18 and 29 years old in good health and CMV-seropositive. Both conserved end residues are part of each CDR3. D genes are given only for firm matches. Clone size is shown for a subset of rows, as once, few, many or a class of expanded clone.

cdr3_aa cdr3_nt clone_size v_call cdr3_length d_call j_call
CASSMRLSTDTQYF TGTGCCAGCTCGATGCGCCTTAGCACAGATACGCAGTATTTT once TRBV27 14 - TRBJ2-3
CASSIKRGTDTQYF TGTGCCAGTAGTATTAAGCGGGGCACAGATACGCAGTATTTT - TRBV19 14 - TRBJ2-3
CASSETRYEQYF TGTGCCAGCAGCGAAACTCGCTACGAGCAGTACTTC few TRBV7-9 12 - TRBJ2-7
CATSRVDRGNTEAFF TGTGCCACCAGCAGGGTAGACAGGGGAAACACTGAAGCTTTCTTT - TRBV15 15 TRBD1 TRBJ1-1
CASSPQGQGYEQYF TGTGCCAGCAGCCCCCAGGGACAGGGGTACGAGCAGTACTTC - TRBV9 14 TRBD1 TRBJ2-7
CASSQEFVGGRQPQHF TGCGCCAGCAGCCAAGAATTCGTGGGAGGGCGTCAGCCCCAGCATTTT - TRBV4-1 16 - TRBJ1-5
CAWRVGFPTGGDEKLFF TGTGCCTGGAGAGTCGGTTTTCCGACAGGGGGGGATGAAAAACTGTTTTTT - TRBV30 17 TRBD1 TRBJ1-4
CASSSKNTEAFF TGTGCCAGCAGCTCAAAGAACACTGAAGCTTTCTTT - TRBV5-4 12 - TRBJ1-1
CASSSTRVSYEQYF TGTGCCAGCAGTTCCACCAGGGTATCCTACGAGCAGTACTTC - TRBV6-5 14 - TRBJ2-7
CASSPIHEQFF TGTGCCAGCTCACCTATCCATGAGCAGTTCTTC - TRBV18 11 - TRBJ2-1
CASILSGSGLVEQFF TGTGCCAGCATTCTTAGCGGGAGTGGATTGGTCGAGCAGTTCTTC - TRBV6-6 15 TRBD2 TRBJ2-1